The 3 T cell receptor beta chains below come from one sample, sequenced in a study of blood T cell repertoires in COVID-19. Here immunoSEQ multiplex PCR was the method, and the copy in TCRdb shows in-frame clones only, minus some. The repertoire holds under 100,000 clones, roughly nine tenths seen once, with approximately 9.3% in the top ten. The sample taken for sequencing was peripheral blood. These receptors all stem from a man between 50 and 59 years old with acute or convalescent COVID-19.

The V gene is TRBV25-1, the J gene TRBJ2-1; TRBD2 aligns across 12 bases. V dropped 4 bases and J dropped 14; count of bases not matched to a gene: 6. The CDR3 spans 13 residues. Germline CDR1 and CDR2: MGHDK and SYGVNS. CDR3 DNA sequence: TGTGCCAGCAGTGGAACTAGCGGGGGGACCAAGTTCTTC. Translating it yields CASSGTSGGTKFF.

In DNA, the CDR3 is TGCGCCAGCAGCTTGGATTTCAGCGGGGGATTGGGCTACAATGAGCAGTTCTTC. This codes for CASSLDFSGGLGYNEQFF. The chain recombines TRBV5-1 with TRBJ2-1; 8 bases fit TRBD2. Unmatched junction bases numbered 11, after V lost 0 bases and J lost 3 bases. The CDR3 loop spans 18 amino acids. Per germline, CDR1 SGHRS and CDR2 YFSETQ.

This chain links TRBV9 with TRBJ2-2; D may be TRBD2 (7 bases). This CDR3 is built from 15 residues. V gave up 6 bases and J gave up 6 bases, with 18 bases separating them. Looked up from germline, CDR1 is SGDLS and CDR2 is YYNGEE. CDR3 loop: CASTDWGGHPGELFF. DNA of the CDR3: TGTGCCAGCACCGACTGGGGGGGCCATCCCGGGGAGCTGTTTTTT.